A single sample gave rise to the 22 T cell receptor beta chains below, sequenced in a study of cytomegalovirus exposure and HLA in healthy donors. Amplification used 60 Vbeta primers and 13 Jbeta primers. TCRdb's copy holds only in-frame clones and misses some; the assay was immunoSEQ multiplex PCR. Altogether about 160,000 clones are present, around 88% being singletons, with the ten largest covering about 0.85%. The sample was PBMCs. The receptor source for this set is a woman aged 25-40 years in good health and CMV-seronegative.

This chain joins TRBV5-6 and TRBJ2-3, with TRBD2 identical over 10 bases. Per the germline V gene, CDR1 is SGHDT and CDR2 is YYEEEE. The J segment lost 0 bases and the V segment lost 4 bases, leaving 2 bases of the junction unmatched. The CDR3 totals 15 residues. The CDR3 DNA reads TGTGCCAGCAGCCCAGCGGGGGGGAGCACAGATACGCAGTATTTT. It encodes CASSPAGGSTDTQYF. The entire variable domain, with the rest obtained from reference TRBV5-6 and TRBJ2-3, is as follows: DAGVTQSPTHLIKTRGQQVTLRCSPKSGHDTVSWYQQALGQGPQFIFQYYEEEERQRGNFPDRFSGHQFPNYSSELNVNALLLGDSALYLCASSPAGGSTDTQYFGPGTRLTVL.

The chain joins TRBV19 to TRBJ1-5; TRBD1 matches 8 bases. V was clipped by 3 bases and J by 4 bases; unmatched bases: 2. Per germline, CDR1 LNHDA and CDR2 SQIVND (reference sequence). This CDR3 comprises 14 residues. The CDR3, as DNA: TGTGCCAGTAGTATCGACAGGGGTAATCAGCCCCAGCATTTT. Protein product: CASSIDRGNQPQHF.

The chain carries TRBV10-3 and TRBJ1-1; TRBD1 agrees at 10 bases. The germline V gene encodes CDR1 ENHRY and CDR2 SYGVKD. This CDR3 is built from 12 residues. V shed 8 bases and J 7 bases; nucleotides not matched to a gene: 4. The CDR3 DNA is TGTGCCATCTCCGGACAGGGGGGTGAAGCTTTCTTT. Amino acid sequence: CAISGQGGEAFF.

The rearrangement uses TRBV6-1 and TRBJ1-1; possible D gene TRBD1, 6 bases. CDR3 length: 12 amino acids. Germline CDR1 is MNHNS and CDR2 is SASEGT. V was clipped by 7 bases and J by 8 bases, with 14 bases between them. For the CDR3, the DNA is TGTGCCAGCAATGGGGGCGGATACGAAGCTTTCTTT. Residues: CASNGGGYEAFF.

The CDR3 DNA is TGTGCCAGCCCCGTGGGGACACTCGCGAACACCGGGGAGCTGTTTTTT. Translated: CASPVGTLANTGELFF. The chain links TRBV5-8 to TRBJ2-2; maybe TRBD1 (6 bases). CDR1 and CDR2 from the germline V gene are SGHTS and YDEGEE. The CDR3 has 16 amino acids. V lost 7 bases to trimming and J lost 0 bases, with 16 bases between them.

This sequence joins TRBV10-2 and TRBJ2-1; 7 bases align to TRBD1. The junction had 1 base not matched to a gene; V was cut back by 4 bases and J by 4 bases. The CDR3 runs to 13 residues. The germline V gene encodes CDR1 WSHSY and CDR2 SAAADI. CDR3 protein: CASSADRYNEQFF. The CDR3 DNA follows: TGCGCCAGCAGTGCGGACAGGTACAATGAGCAGTTCTTC.

This chain connects TRBV9 to TRBJ2-1, with 7 bases identical to TRBD1. Germline assignment: CDR1 SGDLS and CDR2 YYNGEE. V was pared by 4 bases and J by 2 bases, with 6 bases of the junction left unmatched. CDR3 size: 15 residues. CDR3 DNA: TGTGCCAGCAGCTCCGACAGGGCCGCCTACAATGAGCAGTTCTTC. The encoded protein is CASSSDRAAYNEQFF.

This rearrangement joins TRBV11-2 to TRBJ1-4, with TRBD1 matching over 8 bases. V shed 5 bases and J 11 bases; nucleotides not matched to a gene: 10. CDR1 is SGHAT, CDR2 FQNNGV, per germline. This CDR3 has 14 amino acids. CDR3 DNA sequence: TGTGCCAGCAGCCTGGGTCAGGGGGCGCGGAAACTGTTTTTT. Its translation: CASSLGQGARKLFF.

This chain joins TRBV11-2 and TRBJ1-1, with a tentative D call TRBD1 (5 bases). There are 13 residues in the CDR3. V lost 4 bases, J lost 1 base, and 7 bases lay in between. Germline V gene sequence: CDR1 SGHAT, CDR2 FQNNGV. Written as DNA, the CDR3 is TGTGCCAGCAGCTGGGGCAGGAACACTGAAGCTTTCTTT. Encoded protein: CASSWGRNTEAFF.

The V and J genes are TRBV7-2 and TRBJ2-7; D is possibly TRBD1 (7 bases). This CDR3 spans 15 amino acids. V was trimmed by 5 bases and J by 5 bases, leaving 19 bases between them. Germline V CDR1 and CDR2: SGHTA, FQGNSA. The CDR3 loop is CASSPTTGRSHEQYF. The CDR3 DNA follows: TGTGCCAGCAGCCCGACGACAGGGAGGTCTCACGAGCAGTACTTC.

The genes are TRBV11-2 and TRBJ2-2, with a possible D match to TRBD2 (6 bases). Per germline, CDR1 SGHAT and CDR2 FQNNGV. This CDR3 is built from 15 residues. Trimming removed 2 bases from V and 6 bases from J, with 13 bases in between. The CDR3 reads CASSLTFSGAGELFF. In nucleotides, the CDR3 is TGTGCCAGCAGCTTAACTTTTTCGGGGGCCGGGGAGCTGTTTTTT.

The genes are TRBV4-2 and TRBJ2-1, with 7 bases that match TRBD2. Losses at the gene ends were 1 base for V and 9 bases for J; bases not matched to a gene: 15. Germline CDR1 and CDR2: LGHNA and YNFKEQ. The CDR3 is 17 residues long. Here the CDR3 DNA reads TGTGCCAGCAGCCAAGGGGGCCCCGGACTAGGGATCTCTGAGCAGTTCTTC. This codes for CASSQGGPGLGISEQFF.

This clone was observed a handful of times. This rearrangement joins TRBV5-1 to TRBJ1-4; maybe TRBD1 (5 bases). Trimming removed 4 bases at V and 4 bases at J, with 11 bases between. The CDR3 is made up of 14 amino acids. Looked up from germline, CDR1 is SGHRS and CDR2 is YFSETQ. CDR3 coding DNA: TGCGCCAGCAGCCTTGGGGCCTTTAATGAAAAACTGTTTTTT. Amino acid sequence: CASSLGAFNEKLFF.

There are a few counts of this clone. This sequence joins TRBV6-1 and TRBJ2-1, with D tentatively TRBD1 (5 bases). In germline, CDR1 is MNHNS, CDR2 SASEGT. The CDR3 runs to 12 residues. Trimming cost V 7 bases and J 9 bases, with 13 bases left between them. CDR3 amino acids: CASNRIRGEQFF. As DNA, the CDR3 is TGTGCCAGCAACCGCATTAGGGGTGAGCAGTTCTTC.

This chain connects TRBV30 to TRBJ2-5; 10 bases are a match to TRBD1. The last part of the DNA fits TRBJ2-7 better; the J call may be wrong. The CDR3 is made up of 14 amino acids. CDR1 is GTSNPN and CDR2 is SVGIG in the germline V gene (reference sequence). CDR3 sequence: CAWRLPGQGYEQYF. For the CDR3, the DNA is TGTGCCTGGAGACTCCCGGGACAGGGGTACGAGCAGTACTTC.

This clone has only a few counts. In DNA, the CDR3 is TGTGCCAGCAAGGGGGACAGAAGCACAGATACGCAGTATTTT. This encodes CASKGDRSTDTQYF. This chain joins TRBV28 and TRBJ2-3; TRBD1 matches 7 bases. Germline V gene lookup returns CDR1 MDHEN and CDR2 SYDVKM. V gave up 7 bases and J gave up 0 bases; unmatched junction bases: 4. The length of the CDR3 is 14 residues.

The chain joins TRBV7-3 to TRBJ2-7; D may be TRBD2 (6 bases). CDR3 length: 14 amino acids. The germline V gene encodes CDR1 SGHTA and CDR2 FQGTGA. V was cut by 2 bases and J by 6 bases, with 14 bases left in between. CDR3 in DNA: TGTGCCAGCAGCTTATCGGGCGGGACCCCCGAGCAGTACTTC. This translates into CASSLSGGTPEQYF. The complete variable domain, with remaining parts taken from reference TRBV7-3 and TRBJ2-7, reads GAGVSQTPSNKVTEKGKYVELRCDPISGHTALYWYRQSLGQGPEFLIYFQGTGAADDSGLPNDRFFAVRPEGSVSTLKIQRTERGDSAVYLCASSLSGGTPEQYFGPGTRLTVT.

The sample holds a few counts of this clone. J is TRBJ1-5 and V is TRBV7-9, with D unresolved. V was shortened by 3 bases and J by 2 bases, with 5 bases between the two germline ends. Germline-derived CDR1 and CDR2 are SEHNR and FQNEAQ (reference sequence). This CDR3 has 13 residues. The CDR3 nucleotides read TGTGCCAGCAGCTTCGGGGGCAATCAGCCCCAGCATTTT. The encoded protein is CASSFGGNQPQHF.

CDR3 nucleotide sequence: TGTGCCAGCAGCGTAGTAGCGGCCGGGCGGAACGAGCAGTACTTC. This sequence encodes CASSVVAAGRNEQYF. This chain links TRBV9 with TRBJ2-5; the D gene is possibly TRBD2 (6 bases). With the DNA end fitting TRBJ2-7 better, the J assignment may be wrong. Germline CDR1 and CDR2: SGDLS and YYNGEE. This CDR3 region has 15 residues.

The rearrangement uses TRBV5-1 and TRBJ2-1; D possibly corresponds to TRBD1 (6 bases). This CDR3 contains 15 residues. Trimming shortened V by 6 bases and J by 5 bases, and 18 bases separated the two germline ends. The germline V gene encodes CDR1 SGHRS and CDR2 YFSETQ. The CDR3 spells CASNYDRLPHNEQFF. CDR3 DNA sequence: TGCGCCAGCAACTACGACAGGCTCCCTCACAATGAGCAGTTCTTC.

This rearrangement joins TRBV6-1 to TRBJ2-2; 8 nucleotides line up with TRBD2. Germline-derived CDR1 and CDR2 are MNHNS and SASEGT. The CDR3 extends over 17 amino acids. The V and J ends lost 2 bases and 1 base, in that order; junction bases with no gene match: 6. The CDR3 bases are TGTGCCAGCAGTGAAAGAGCGGGAGTTCGGAACACCGGGGAGCTGTTTTTT. This codes for CASSERAGVRNTGELFF.

The chain joins TRBV5-6 to TRBJ2-7; 7 bases agree with TRBD2. Germline loops: CDR1 SGHDT, CDR2 YYEEEE. J was trimmed by 3 bases and V by 4 bases; bases with no gene match: 19. This CDR3 comprises 18 residues. The CDR3 here is CASSRGVRGRTRGYEQYF. The DNA of the CDR3 is TGTGCCAGCAGCCGCGGGGTGAGGGGTAGGACTAGAGGCTACGAGCAGTACTTC.